What follows are 26 T cell receptor beta chains derived from one specimen sequenced in a study of blood T cell repertoires in COVID-19. Measured with immunoSEQ multiplex PCR; TCRdb has only the in-frame clones, and not every one. The data hold roughly 260,000 clones, with over 80% observed a single time. Sequencing input: PBMCs or T cells enriched from blood (not recorded which). The receptor set was obtained from a woman aged 18-29 years who had recovered from COVID-19.

The chain couples TRBV11-3 to TRBJ2-1; D ambiguous. CDR1 is SGHNT and CDR2 is YENEEA in the germline V gene. The CDR3 covers 16 residues. V was shortened by 5 bases and J by 0 bases, with 14 bases between the two germline ends. The CDR3 spells CASSTPTASSYNEQFF. CDR3 sequence (DNA): TGTGCCAGCAGCACCCCGACCGCTAGCTCCTACAATGAGCAGTTCTTC.

In regard to this clone: The CDR3 does not close with the conserved phenylalanine or tryptophan, likely indicating a read error. The DNA is omitted, as the CDR3 cannot be located on it reliably, and the CDR3 follows TCRdb's listing. This chain's CDR3 is CASSERPSGFIL. The chain is built from TRBV2 and TRBJ2-7; TRBD2 is the table's D call, not checked against the DNA. Termini included, the CDR3 measures 12 amino acids. Germline CDR1 SNHLY, CDR2 FYNNEI.

The rearrangement links TRBV2 to TRBJ2-1; D remains unclear. Looked up from germline, CDR1 is SNHLY and CDR2 is FYNNEI. The CDR3 extends over 12 amino acids. V dropped 7 bases and J dropped 9 bases, with 13 bases sitting between them. CDR3 loop: CASNAFASEQFF. The CDR3 bases are TGTGCCAGCAACGCCTTCGCTAGTGAGCAGTTCTTC.

This chain uses TRBV2 with TRBJ2-7; 8 bases map to TRBD1. The V and J ends lost 7 bases and 2 bases, in that order; junction bases with no gene match: 7. Germline loops: CDR1 SNHLY, CDR2 FYNNEI. This CDR3 is built from 14 residues. For the CDR3, the DNA is TGTGCCAGCACTCCCGGGACAGGTCCCTACGAGCAGTACTTC. The encoded protein is CASTPGTGPYEQYF.

J is TRBJ2-2 and V is TRBV5-1, with D possibly matching TRBD1 (5 bases). Germline V gene data show CDR1 as SGHRS and CDR2 as YFSETQ. The CDR3 loop spans 14 amino acids. V lost 1 base, J lost 1 base, and 5 bases lay in between. The CDR3 sequence: CASSLTGNTGELFF. Written as DNA, the CDR3 is TGCGCCAGCAGCTTGACAGGGAACACCGGGGAGCTGTTTTTT.

The rearrangement links TRBV19 to TRBJ1-2; D may be TRBD1 (6 bases). This CDR3 has 13 residues. Germline CDR1 is LNHDA and CDR2 is SQIVND (reference sequence). V was trimmed by 5 bases and J by 7 bases, leaving 14 bases between them. The CDR3 loop is CASSPAPTGGYTF. In DNA form, the CDR3 reads TGTGCCAGTAGTCCCGCCCCGACAGGTGGCTACACCTTC. The whole variable domain, remainder taken from reference TRBV19 and TRBJ1-2, is DGGITQSPKYLFRKEGQNVTLSCEQNLNHDAMYWYRQDPGQGLRLIYYSQIVNDFQKGDIAEGYSVSREKKESFPLTVTSAQKNPTAFYLCASSPAPTGGYTFGSGTRLTVV.

This clone was picked up one time. The CDR3 sequence: CASSQDRQGGQPQHF. CDR3 sequence (DNA): TGCGCCAGCAGCCAAGATCGACAGGGTGGTCAGCCCCAGCATTTT. The chain has TRBV4-3 and TRBJ1-5; 7 bases match TRBD1. Germline V gene data show CDR1 as LGHNA and CDR2 as YSLEER. The CDR3 has 15 residues. V lost 0 bases and J lost 6; bases outside the gene matches: 5.

This chain uses TRBV27 with TRBJ1-2; D may be TRBD1 (5 bases). Germline-derived CDR1 and CDR2 are MNHEY and SMNVEV (reference sequence). V dropped 10 bases and J dropped 7 bases, with 16 bases sitting between them. This CDR3 contains 12 residues. For the CDR3, the DNA is TGTGCCACAGGGTCAGGTGGGCCTGGCTACACCTTC. Amino acids: CATGSGGPGYTF.

This clone showed up just once. The chain has TRBV12-3 or TRBV12-4 and TRBJ1-1; weak D call: TRBD1 (5 bases). V shed 5 bases and J shed 4 bases, with 11 bases lying between them. The CDR3 is 13 residues long. The CDR3: CASSGQGRTEAFF. The CDR3 DNA reads TGTGCCAGCAGTGGTCAGGGTCGCACTGAAGCTTTCTTT.

V usage is TRBV14 and J usage is TRBJ2-1; 7 positions match TRBD2. The CDR3 has 13 residues. Trimming took 1 base from V and 10 from J; bases not matched to a gene: 4. Per the germline V gene, CDR1 is SGHDN and CDR2 is FVKESK. CDR3 region: CASSQVGAGEQFF. The DNA of the CDR3 is TGTGCCAGCAGCCAAGTTGGAGCGGGAGAGCAGTTCTTC.

A remark on this clone: The same CDR3 is also encoded by other DNA sequences in this sample. V gene TRBV5-1 combines with J gene TRBJ1-1; tentatively, D is TRBD1 (5 bases). The CDR3 has 14 residues. The V and J ends lost 0 bases and 2 bases respectively, with 8 bases between them. Germline V gives CDR1 SGHRS, CDR2 YFSETQ. The CDR3, as DNA: TGCGCCAGCAGCTTGGGACAGTCCAACACTGAAGCTTTCTTT. This translates into CASSLGQSNTEAFF.

In this sample, this clone turned up once. V gene TRBV7-9 combines with J gene TRBJ1-4, with D maybe TRBD1 (5 bases). The CDR3 sequence is 16 residues long. CDR1 and CDR2 (germline): SEHNR, FQNEAQ (reference sequence). The germline V and J ends were trimmed by 6 bases and 2 bases, with 16 bases remaining between them. CDR3 loop: CASSLEAGSTNEKLFF. The CDR3 nucleotides are TGTGCCAGCAGTCTTGAGGCAGGGTCGACTAATGAAAAACTGTTTTTT.

A note on this clone: The sample carries other DNA sequences with the same CDR3. The chain has TRBV18 and TRBJ1-2, with TRBD1 as a possible D gene (5 bases). Germline values: CDR1 KGHSH, CDR2 LQKENI. The CDR3 length is 14 residues. V lost 2 bases to trimming and J lost 2 bases, with 9 bases between them. The CDR3 region is CASSPGAANYGYTF. DNA for the CDR3: TGTGCCAGCTCACCAGGGGCCGCCAACTATGGCTACACCTTC. Combining the CDR3 with reference TRBV18 and TRBJ1-2 gives the whole variable domain NAGVMQNPRHLVRRRGQEARLRCSPMKGHSHVYWYRQLPEEGLKFMVYLQKENIIDESGMPKERFSAEFPKEGPSILRIQQVVRGDSAAYFCASSPGAANYGYTFGSGTRLTVV.

This chain uses TRBV19 with TRBJ1-2, with 10 bases identical to TRBD1. V lost 4 bases, J lost 7 bases, and 6 bases stayed unmatched. The CDR3 contains 14 residues. Per germline, CDR1 LNHDA and CDR2 SQIVND (reference sequence). The CDR3 loop reads CASSTRDRGSGYTF. The DNA of the CDR3 is TGTGCCAGTAGTACCCGGGACAGGGGCTCTGGCTACACCTTC.

This rearrangement joins TRBV7-9 to TRBJ2-7; 12 bases agree with TRBD2. The CDR3 extends over 15 amino acids. In germline, CDR1 is SEHNR, CDR2 FQNEAQ (reference sequence). V shed 4 bases, J shed 6 bases, and the junction held 7 bases outside the gene matches. CDR3 in DNA: TGTGCCAGCAGCTCTAGGACTAGCGGGAAAGGCGAGCAGTACTTC. This encodes CASSSRTSGKGEQYF. The entire variable domain, with the rest obtained from reference TRBV7-9 and TRBJ2-7, is as follows: DTGVSQNPRHKITKRGQNVTFRCDPISEHNRLYWYRQTLGQGPEFLTYFQNEAQLEKSRLLSDRFSAERPKGSFSTLEIQRTEQGDSAMYLCASSSRTSGKGEQYFGPGTRLTVT.

V and J are TRBV7-8 and TRBJ2-3, with TRBD1 matching 11 bases. V lost 4 bases, J lost 6 bases, and 9 bases stayed unmatched. The CDR3 has 16 residues. Germline assignment: CDR1 SGHVS and CDR2 FQNEAQ. DNA of the CDR3: TGTGCCAGCAGCTCCCTCGGGACAGGGGGTTACGATACGCAGTATTTT. Protein sequence: CASSSLGTGGYDTQYF.

V usage is TRBV28 and J usage is TRBJ1-5; 7 nucleotides match TRBD1. J gave up 2 bases and V 6 bases, and 4 bases lay outside the gene matches. Germline V gene lookup returns CDR1 MDHEN and CDR2 SYDVKM. The CDR3 length is 14 residues. The CDR3 sequence is CASRPGQRNQPQHF. CDR3 nucleotide sequence: TGTGCCAGCAGACCGGGACAGCGCAATCAGCCCCAGCATTTT.

This rearrangement joins TRBV11-3 to TRBJ1-6; TRBD1 is a possible D gene (6 bases). This CDR3 has 14 residues. V lost 5 bases and J lost 10, with 15 bases in between. In germline, CDR1 is SGHNT, CDR2 YENEEA. The CDR3 spells CASSPRTDSSPLHF. In DNA, the CDR3 is TGTGCCAGCAGCCCGAGGACAGATTCCTCACCCCTCCACTTT. The full variable domain, completed using reference TRBV11-3 and TRBJ1-6, is EAGVVQSPRYKIIEKKQPVAFWCNPISGHNTLYWYLQNLGQGPELLIRYENEEAVDDSQLPKDRFSAERLKGVDSTLKIQPAELGDSAVYLCASSPRTDSSPLHFGNGTRLTVT.

The chain employs TRBV6-5 and TRBJ2-1; D unresolved. V was clipped by 1 base and J by 12 bases, with 7 bases between them. Germline-derived CDR1 and CDR2 are MNHEY and SVGAGI. The CDR3 extends over 11 amino acids. CDR3 residues: CASSYLAVQFF. The CDR3 DNA is TGTGCCAGCAGTTACTTGGCTGTGCAGTTCTTC.

This chain connects TRBV11-2 to TRBJ2-7, with a tentative D call TRBD1 (6 bases). Germline V gene sequence: CDR1 SGHAT, CDR2 FQNNGV. The CDR3 contains 14 residues. Trimming took off 2 bases at V and 5 bases at J, with 13 bases between the two ends. The DNA of the CDR3 is TGTGCCAGCAGCTTAACTTACAGGGCCCACGAGCAGTACTTC. Its translation: CASSLTYRAHEQYF. Full variable domain (outside the CDR3, taken from reference TRBV11-2 and TRBJ2-7): EAGVAQSPRYKIIEKRQSVAFWCNPISGHATLYWYQQILGQGPKLLIQFQNNGVVDDSQLPKDRFSAERLKGVDSTLKIQPAKLEDSAVYLCASSLTYRAHEQYFGPGTRLTVT.

This chain uses TRBV10-3 with TRBJ1-1; tentative D call: TRBD1 (6 bases). There are 14 residues in the CDR3. The germline CDR1 and CDR2 sequences are ENHRY and SYGVKD. Deletions cut 2 bases from V and 7 bases from J, with 14 bases between. CDR3 sequence: CAISERGIDSEAFF. The CDR3 DNA is TGTGCCATCAGTGAGAGGGGGATCGACAGTGAAGCTTTCTTT.

The V and J genes are TRBV20-1 and TRBJ1-1; 8 bases align to TRBD1. CDR1 is DFQATT, CDR2 SNEGSKA, per germline (reference sequence). The trim removed 3 bases at V and 0 bases at J, leaving 9 bases unmatched. CDR3 length equals 16 residues. The CDR3 region has the DNA TGCAGTGCTAGTCTGCTCTCCAGGGGGCTGAACACTGAAGCTTTCTTT. It codes for CSASLLSRGLNTEAFF.

The chain carries TRBV28 and TRBJ2-3; perhaps TRBD1 as D (5 bases). The CDR3 length is 12 residues. V was clipped by 7 bases and J by 6 bases, with 11 bases between them. Germline V gene lookup returns CDR1 MDHEN and CDR2 SYDVKM. The CDR3 DNA follows: TGTGCCAGCACCCAGGGTACGGATACGCAGTATTTT. This sequence encodes CASTQGTDTQYF.

This chain connects TRBV5-1 to TRBJ2-3; D remains ambiguous. The ends were cut back, 6 bases at V and 3 bases at J, with 5 bases in the middle. The CDR3 runs 11 residues. Germline lookup yields CDR1 SGHRS and CDR2 YFSETQ. CDR3 nucleotide sequence: TGCGCCAGCACCAGTACAGATACGCAGTATTTT. This sequence encodes CASTSTDTQYF.

This clone was seen once. This rearrangement joins TRBV6-8 to TRBJ2-7; 7 bases map to TRBD2. The germline CDR1 and CDR2 sequences are MNHGY and SAAAGT. The junction had 12 bases not matched to a gene; V was cut back by 4 bases and J by 0 bases. This CDR3 spans 17 amino acids. For the CDR3, the DNA is TGTGCCAGCAGTTTCCCCGGGGGGTGTTACTACTCCTACGAGCAGTACTTC. This encodes CASSFPGGCYYSYEQYF.

V is TRBV5-1 and J is TRBJ2-7; 10 nucleotides agree with TRBD1. The ends lost 4 bases at V and 2 bases at J; junction bases unmatched: 9. The CDR3 is 16 amino acids. Germline assignment: CDR1 SGHRS and CDR2 YFSETQ. This chain's CDR3 is CASSPAPGQGAYEQYF. The DNA for the CDR3 is TGCGCCAGCAGCCCAGCGCCTGGACAGGGGGCCTACGAGCAGTACTTC.